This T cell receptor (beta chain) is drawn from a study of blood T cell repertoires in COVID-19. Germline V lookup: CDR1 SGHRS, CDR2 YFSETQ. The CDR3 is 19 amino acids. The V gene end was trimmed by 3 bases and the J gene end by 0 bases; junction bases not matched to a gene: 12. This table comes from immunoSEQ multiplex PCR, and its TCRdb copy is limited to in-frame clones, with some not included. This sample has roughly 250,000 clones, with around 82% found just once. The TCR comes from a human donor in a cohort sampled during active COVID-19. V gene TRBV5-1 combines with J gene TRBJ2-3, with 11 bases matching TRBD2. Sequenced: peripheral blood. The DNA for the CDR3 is TGCGCCAGCAGCTCTGGTTGGCTAGCGGGAGGATCTAGCACAGATACGCAGTATTTT. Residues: CASSSGWLAGGSSTDTQYF.